This T cell receptor (beta chain) was profiled in a study of CD8+ T cells in alopecia areata. Per the germline V gene, CDR1 is SGHDT and CDR2 is YYEEEE. V shed 7 bases, J shed 4 bases, and the junction held 7 bases outside the gene matches. This CDR3 region has 13 residues. Treatment indicated: oral pan-JAK inhibitor, 5-10 mg twice daily. cDNA prepared by RNA extraction and subsequent reverse transcription served as the template for sequencing. Some clones are missing from TCRdb's copy, which holds only in-frame ones; the method was immunoSEQ multiplex PCR. The sample lists 150,000 to 250,000 clones; roughly 60% were seen once.

The genes are TRBV5-6 and TRBJ1-2; 7 positions match TRBD1. Material: CD4+ T cells sorted from blood, obtained at week 24, from a patient treated with tofacitinib. The TCR originated in a human donor with alopecia areata. This chain's CDR3 is CASGSDRVYGYTF. The CDR3 region has the DNA TGTGCCAGCGGGAGTGACAGGGTCTATGGCTACACCTTC.